Included here is one T cell receptor (beta chain) sequence, with context. CDR1 SGHAT and CDR2 FQNNGV come from the germline V gene. V lost 4 bases and J 4 bases, leaving 11 bases between the germline ends. The CDR3 is 13 amino acids. PCR involved 60 Vbeta and 13 Jbeta primers. Some clones are missing from TCRdb's copy, which holds only in-frame ones; the method was immunoSEQ multiplex PCR. The sample lists 130,000 to 150,000 clones, 65% to 85% occurring once. The sample comes from a study of cytomegalovirus exposure and HLA in healthy donors. The chain carries TRBV11-2 and TRBJ2-7; D uncertain. This TCR was sampled from a woman between 40 and 55 years old in good health and CMV-seropositive. What was sequenced was PBMCs. In DNA, the CDR3 is TGTGCCAGCAGCTCTGTCCTCGTTTACGAGCAGTACTTC. The encoded protein is CASSSVLVYEQYF.